This entry concerns a single TCR beta chain. What it binds is unknown. Germline V gene sequence: CDR1 MNHEY, CDR2 SMNVEV (reference sequence). The CDR3 runs to 14 residues. These data originate in a study of T cells expressing NK-cell markers. Study-wide context: It was from sorted CD3+CD56+NKG2C+, CD3+CD56+NKG2C- and CD3+CD56-NKG2C+ T cells that TCR beta repertoires came. One of eight sequenced donors was HCMV-seronegative; the other seven were seropositive.

Study-level results: One observes that, in a handful of donors, these clonotypes were also the leading ones within the CD3+CD56-NKG2C+ fraction. In a group of about 6 donors, dominant NKG2C+ clonotypes represented about 1.0-8% of CD8+ T cells.

TCRdb reanalyzed the 5' RACE reads, giving one entry per CDR3 protein sequence and no DNA. This repertoire includes over 150,000 distinct CDR3 sequences. The receptor's source is a woman aged 50 to 65 in good health. The chain uses TRBV27 and TRBJ1-1; TCRdb picks TRBD1, but there is no DNA to check that call. The sequencing input was blood T cells: a sorted CD56 or NKG2C T cell subset, CD4+ or CD8+ T cells, or bulk PBMC T cells (not recorded which). CDR3 residues: CASGVEGAGTEAFF.